This TCR beta chain was observed in a study of early T cells in non-severe SARS-CoV-2 infection. Across the study: Unpaired chains resulted from sequencing bulk RNA of unsorted whole blood.

Germline CDR1 SGHVS, CDR2 FQNEAQ. The germline V and J ends were trimmed by 1 base and 4 bases, with 10 bases remaining between them. This CDR3 has 14 amino acids. Unique molecular identifiers (one per individual cDNA molecule) were attached. A single record per CDR3 protein comes from TCRdb applying MiXCR to the 5' RACE reads. Of about 58,000 distinct CDR3 sequences detected, around an eighth appear once; the ten largest clones hold roughly 3.4%. This clonotype was recorded many times. Antigen unknown. Overall study findings and caveats: Anti-spike CD8 specificities were favored by VDJdb matching, whose results missed private and CD4 specificities.

The chain employs TRBV7-8 and TRBJ1-2; perhaps TRBD1 as D (6 bases). This clonotype was sampled from an adult who was a healthcare worker with PCR-confirmed SARS-CoV-2 infection or an uninfected control (not recorded which). The sequenced sample was whole blood. The CDR3 DNA follows: TGTGCCAGCAGCTTAGGGGTGGGGGCCTATGGCTACACCTTC. Its protein product is CASSLGVGAYGYTF.